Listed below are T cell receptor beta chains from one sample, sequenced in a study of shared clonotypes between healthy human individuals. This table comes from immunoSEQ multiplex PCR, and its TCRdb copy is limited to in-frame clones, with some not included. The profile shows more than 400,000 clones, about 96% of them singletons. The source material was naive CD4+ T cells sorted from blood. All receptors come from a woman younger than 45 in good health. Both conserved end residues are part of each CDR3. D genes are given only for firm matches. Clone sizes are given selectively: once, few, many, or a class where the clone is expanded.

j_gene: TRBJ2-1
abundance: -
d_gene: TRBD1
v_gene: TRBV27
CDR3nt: TGTGCCAGCCGGTGGGACAGGGGGCACGATGAGCAGTTCTTC
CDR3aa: CASRWDRGHDEQFF

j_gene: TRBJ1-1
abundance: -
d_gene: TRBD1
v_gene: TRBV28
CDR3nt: TGTGCCAGCCGCAAGACAGGGAAGAACACTGAAGCTTTCTTT
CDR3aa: CASRKTGKNTEAFF

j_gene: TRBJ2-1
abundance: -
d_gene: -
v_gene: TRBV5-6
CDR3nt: TGTGCCAGCAGTGTAGAGGGCGCCTACAATGAGCAGTTCTTC
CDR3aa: CASSVEGAYNEQFF

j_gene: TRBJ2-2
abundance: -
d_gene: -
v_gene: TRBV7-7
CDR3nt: TGTGCCAGCAGCTTAACCAGGGCGGGCACCGGGGAGCTGTTTTTT
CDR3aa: CASSLTRAGTGELFF

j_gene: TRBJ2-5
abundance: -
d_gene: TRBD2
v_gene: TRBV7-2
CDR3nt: TGTGCCAGCAGCCGCCCTAGCGGGATGGGAGAGCAGTACTTC
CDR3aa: CASSRPSGMGEQYF

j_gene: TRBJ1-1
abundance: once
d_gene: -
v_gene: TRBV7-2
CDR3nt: TGTGCCAGCAGCCCGACAAGGAACACTGAAGCTTTCTTT
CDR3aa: CASSPTRNTEAFF

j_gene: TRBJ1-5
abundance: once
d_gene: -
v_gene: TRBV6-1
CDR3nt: TGTGCCAGCAGGTCCTCGGATCAGCCCCAGCATTTT
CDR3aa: CASRSSDQPQHF

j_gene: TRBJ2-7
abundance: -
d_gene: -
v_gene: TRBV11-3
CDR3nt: TGTGCCAGCAGCTTAGGCGGGAAATCCTACGAGCAGTACTTC
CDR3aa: CASSLGGKSYEQYF

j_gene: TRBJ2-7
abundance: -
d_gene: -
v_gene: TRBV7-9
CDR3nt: TGTGCCAGCAGCCCACCTGCCCGCCCCGAGAGCTCCTACGAGCAGTACTTC
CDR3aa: CASSPPARPESSYEQYF

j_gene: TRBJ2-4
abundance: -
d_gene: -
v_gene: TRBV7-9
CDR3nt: TGTGCCAGCAGCTCGGACAGCTGGTTAACCAAAAACATTCAGTACTTC
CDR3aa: CASSSDSWLTKNIQYF

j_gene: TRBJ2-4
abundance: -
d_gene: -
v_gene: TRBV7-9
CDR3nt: TGTGCCAGCAGCTTTGTTACAGAAAACATTCAGTACTTC
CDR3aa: CASSFVTENIQYF

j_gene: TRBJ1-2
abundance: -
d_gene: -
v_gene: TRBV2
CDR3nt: TGTGCCAGCAGTGGGGGTCGAGACTATGGCTACACCTTC
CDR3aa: CASSGGRDYGYTF

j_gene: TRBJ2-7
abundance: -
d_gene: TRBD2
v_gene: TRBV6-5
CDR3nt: TGTGCCAGTCTGAGTCCCGGGACTAGTTCTTACGAGCAGTACTTC
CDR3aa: CASLSPGTSSYEQYF

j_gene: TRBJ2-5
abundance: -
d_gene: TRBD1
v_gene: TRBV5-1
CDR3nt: TGCGCCAGCAGCGCATACCGGGACAGCGAAGCAGAGACCCAGTACTTC
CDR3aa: CASSAYRDSEAETQYF

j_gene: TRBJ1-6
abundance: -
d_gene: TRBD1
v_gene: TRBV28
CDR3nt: TGTGCCAGCAGTCAACCCACAGGGGGCAATTCACCCCTCCACTTT
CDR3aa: CASSQPTGGNSPLHF